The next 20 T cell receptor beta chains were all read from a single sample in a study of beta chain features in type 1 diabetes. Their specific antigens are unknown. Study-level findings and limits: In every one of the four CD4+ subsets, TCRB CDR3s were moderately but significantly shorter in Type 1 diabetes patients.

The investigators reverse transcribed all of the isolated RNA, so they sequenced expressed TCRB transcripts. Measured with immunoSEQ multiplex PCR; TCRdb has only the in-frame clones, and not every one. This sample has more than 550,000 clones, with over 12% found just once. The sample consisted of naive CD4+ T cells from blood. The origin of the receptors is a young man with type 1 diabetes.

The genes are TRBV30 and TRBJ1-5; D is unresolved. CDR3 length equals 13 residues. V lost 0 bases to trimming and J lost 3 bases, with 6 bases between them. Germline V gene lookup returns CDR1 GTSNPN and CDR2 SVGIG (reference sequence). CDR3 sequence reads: CAWSVSVNQPQHF. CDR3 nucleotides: TGTGCCTGGAGTGTTTCAGTCAATCAGCCCCAGCATTTT. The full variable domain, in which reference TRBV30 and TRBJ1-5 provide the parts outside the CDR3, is SQTIHQWPATLVQPVGSPLSLECTVEGTSNPNLYWYRQAAGRGLQLLFYSVGIGQISSEVPQNLSASRPQDRQFILSSKKLLLSDSGFYLCAWSVSVNQPQHFGDGTRLSIL.

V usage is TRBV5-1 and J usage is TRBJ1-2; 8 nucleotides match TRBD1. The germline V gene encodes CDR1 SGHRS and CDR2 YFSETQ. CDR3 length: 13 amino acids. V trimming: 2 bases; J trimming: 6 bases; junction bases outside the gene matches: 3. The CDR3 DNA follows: TGCGCCAGCAGCTTTCCGACAGGGGATGGCTACACCTTC. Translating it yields CASSFPTGDGYTF.

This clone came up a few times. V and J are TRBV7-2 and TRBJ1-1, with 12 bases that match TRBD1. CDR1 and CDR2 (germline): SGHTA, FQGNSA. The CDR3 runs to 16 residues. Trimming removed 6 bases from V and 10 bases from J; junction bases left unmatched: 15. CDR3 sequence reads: CASRSGGTGGLMAAFF. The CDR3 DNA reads TGTGCCAGCAGATCCGGAGGGACAGGGGGCTTAATGGCAGCTTTCTTT.

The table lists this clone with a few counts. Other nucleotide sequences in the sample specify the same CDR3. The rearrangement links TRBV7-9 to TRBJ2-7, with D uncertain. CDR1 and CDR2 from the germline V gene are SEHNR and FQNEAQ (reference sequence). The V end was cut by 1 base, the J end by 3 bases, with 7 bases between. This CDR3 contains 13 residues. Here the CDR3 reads CASSLVPSYEQYF. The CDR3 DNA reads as TGTGCCAGCAGCTTAGTGCCTAGCTACGAGCAGTACTTC.

The CDR3 region has the DNA TGTGCCAGCTCACGAGGACAGGGGAGTTATAATGAGCAGTTCTTC. This sequence encodes CASSRGQGSYNEQFF. This chain connects TRBV18 to TRBJ2-1; 9 bases agree with TRBD1. The CDR3 totals 15 residues. The V segment lost 4 bases and the J segment 7 bases; nucleotides outside the gene matches: 8. Germline V lookup: CDR1 KGHSH, CDR2 LQKENI.

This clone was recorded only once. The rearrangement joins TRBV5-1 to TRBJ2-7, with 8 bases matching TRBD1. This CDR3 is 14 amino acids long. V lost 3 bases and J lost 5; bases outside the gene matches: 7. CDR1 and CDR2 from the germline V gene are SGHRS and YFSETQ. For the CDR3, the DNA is TGCGCCAGCAGCTATGGGACAGGCGAGAACGAGCAGTACTTC. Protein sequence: CASSYGTGENEQYF.

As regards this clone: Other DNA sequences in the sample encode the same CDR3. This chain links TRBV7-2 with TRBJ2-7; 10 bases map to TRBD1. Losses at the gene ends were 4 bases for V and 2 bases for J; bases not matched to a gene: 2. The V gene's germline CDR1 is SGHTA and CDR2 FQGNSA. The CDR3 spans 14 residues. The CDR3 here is CASSSDRGPYEQYF. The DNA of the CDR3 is TGTGCCAGCAGCTCTGACAGGGGGCCCTACGAGCAGTACTTC.

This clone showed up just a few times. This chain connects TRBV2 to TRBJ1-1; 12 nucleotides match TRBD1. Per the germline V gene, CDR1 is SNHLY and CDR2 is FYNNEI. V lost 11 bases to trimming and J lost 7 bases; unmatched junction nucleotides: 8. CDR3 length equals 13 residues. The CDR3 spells CACSGTGGVEAFF. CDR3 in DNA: TGTGCCTGCTCCGGGACAGGGGGCGTTGAAGCTTTCTTT.

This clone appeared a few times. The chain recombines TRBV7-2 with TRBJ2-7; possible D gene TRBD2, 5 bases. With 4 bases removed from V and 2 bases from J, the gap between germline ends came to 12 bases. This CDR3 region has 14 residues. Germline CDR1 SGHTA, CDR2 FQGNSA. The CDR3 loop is CASSSSDGAYEQYF. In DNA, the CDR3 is TGTGCCAGCAGCTCGTCGGACGGGGCCTACGAGCAGTACTTC.

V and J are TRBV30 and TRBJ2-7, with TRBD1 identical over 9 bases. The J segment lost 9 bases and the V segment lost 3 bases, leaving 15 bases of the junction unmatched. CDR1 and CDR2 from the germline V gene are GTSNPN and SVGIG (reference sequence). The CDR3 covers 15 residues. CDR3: CAWRGTGTGQGWQYF. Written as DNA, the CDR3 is TGTGCCTGGAGGGGTACCGGGACAGGGCAAGGGTGGCAGTACTTC.

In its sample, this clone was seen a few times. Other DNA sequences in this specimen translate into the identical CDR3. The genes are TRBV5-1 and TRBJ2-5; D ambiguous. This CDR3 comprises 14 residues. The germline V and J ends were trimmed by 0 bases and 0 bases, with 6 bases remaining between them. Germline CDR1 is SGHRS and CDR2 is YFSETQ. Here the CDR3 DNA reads TGCGCCAGCAGCTTGGTAGGGAACCAAGAGACCCAGTACTTC. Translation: CASSLVGNQETQYF.

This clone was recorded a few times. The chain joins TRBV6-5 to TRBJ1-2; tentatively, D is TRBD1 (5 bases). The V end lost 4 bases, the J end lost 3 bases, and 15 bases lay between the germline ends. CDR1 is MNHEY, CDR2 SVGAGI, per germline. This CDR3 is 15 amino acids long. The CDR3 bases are TGTGCCAGCAGTTTCGACCGGGACGGTCACTATGGCTACACCTTC. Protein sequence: CASSFDRDGHYGYTF.

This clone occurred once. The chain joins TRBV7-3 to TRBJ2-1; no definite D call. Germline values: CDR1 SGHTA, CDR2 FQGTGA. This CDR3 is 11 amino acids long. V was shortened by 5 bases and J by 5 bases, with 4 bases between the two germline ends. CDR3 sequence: CASSANNEQFF. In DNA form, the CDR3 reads TGTGCCAGCAGCGCTAACAATGAGCAGTTCTTC.

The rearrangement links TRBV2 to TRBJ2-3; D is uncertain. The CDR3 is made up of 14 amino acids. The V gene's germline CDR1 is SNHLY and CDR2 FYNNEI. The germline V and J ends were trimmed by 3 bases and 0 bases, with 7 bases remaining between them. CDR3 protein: CASSDRLSTDTQYF. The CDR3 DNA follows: TGTGCCAGCAGTGATCGGCTTAGCACAGATACGCAGTATTTT.

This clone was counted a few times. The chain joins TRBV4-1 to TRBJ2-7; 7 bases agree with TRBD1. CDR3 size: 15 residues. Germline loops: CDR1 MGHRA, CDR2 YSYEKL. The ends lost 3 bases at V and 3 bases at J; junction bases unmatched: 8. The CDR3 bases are TGCGCCAGCAGCCAGGAAATCCGGGACAGCTACGAGCAGTACTTC. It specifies CASSQEIRDSYEQYF.

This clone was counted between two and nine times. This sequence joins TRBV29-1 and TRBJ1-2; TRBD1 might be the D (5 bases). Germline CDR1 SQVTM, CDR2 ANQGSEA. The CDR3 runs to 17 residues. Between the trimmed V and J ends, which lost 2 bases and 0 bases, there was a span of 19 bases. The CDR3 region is CSVEQTHSGTPNYGYTF. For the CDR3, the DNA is TGCAGCGTTGAACAGACACATTCCGGGACCCCTAACTATGGCTACACCTTC. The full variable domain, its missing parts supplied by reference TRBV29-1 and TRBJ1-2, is SAVISQKPSRDICQRGTSLTIQCQVDSQVTMMFWYRQQPGQSLTLIATANQGSEATYESGFVIDKFPISRPNLTFSTLTVSNMSPEDSSIYLCSVEQTHSGTPNYGYTFGSGTRLTVV.

CDR3 sequence: CASSQDRGSEQYF. Written as DNA, the CDR3 is TGCGCCAGCAGCCAAGATCGGGGTAGCGAGCAGTACTTC. This rearrangement joins TRBV4-3 to TRBJ2-7; D might be TRBD2 (5 bases). Germline CDR1 reads LGHNA; CDR2 reads YSLEER. This CDR3 spans 13 amino acids. Trimming shortened V by 0 bases and J by 6 bases, and 9 bases separated the two germline ends.

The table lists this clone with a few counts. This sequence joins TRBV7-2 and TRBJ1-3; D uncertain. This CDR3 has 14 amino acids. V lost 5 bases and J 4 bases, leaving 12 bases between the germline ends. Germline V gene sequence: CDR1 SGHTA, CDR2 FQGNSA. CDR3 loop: CASSLGVLGNTIYF. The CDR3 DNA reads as TGTGCCAGCAGCCTAGGAGTTTTAGGAAACACCATATATTTT.

DNA for the CDR3: TGTGCCAGCAGCGTAGCTCCCCTAAAAACAGATACGCAGTATTTT. It yields the protein CASSVAPLKTDTQYF. The chain couples TRBV9 to TRBJ2-3; D ambiguous. Trimming removed 0 bases at V and 3 bases at J, with 11 bases between. Germline V gives CDR1 SGDLS, CDR2 YYNGEE. This CDR3 contains 15 residues. The full variable domain, in which reference TRBV9 and TRBJ2-3 provide the parts outside the CDR3, is DSGVTQTPKHLITATGQRVTLRCSPRSGDLSVYWYQQSLDQGLQFLIQYYNGEERAKGNILERFSAQQFPDLHSELNLSSLELGDSALYFCASSVAPLKTDTQYFGPGTRLTVL.

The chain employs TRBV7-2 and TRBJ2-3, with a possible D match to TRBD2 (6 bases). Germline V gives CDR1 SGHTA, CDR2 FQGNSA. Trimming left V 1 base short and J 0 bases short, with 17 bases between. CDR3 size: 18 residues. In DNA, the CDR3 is TGTGCCAGCAGCTTAGGTGTATTAGGCGGGATAAGCACAGATACGCAGTATTTT. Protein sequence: CASSLGVLGGISTDTQYF.